What follows are 32 T cell receptor beta chains derived from one specimen sequenced in a study of cytomegalovirus exposure and HLA in healthy donors. PCR used 60 Vbeta primers and 13 Jbeta primers. Some clones are missing from TCRdb's copy, which holds only in-frame ones; the method was immunoSEQ multiplex PCR. The sample records about 140,000 clones, 80% being singletons. Specimen: PBMCs. The receptors derive from a man aged 35 to 55 in good health and CMV-seronegative.

The chain carries TRBV6-5 and TRBJ1-5; weak D call: TRBD1 (5 bases). This CDR3 comprises 14 residues. CDR1 and CDR2 (germline): MNHEY, SVGAGI. Trimming took off 3 bases at V and 6 bases at J, with 12 bases between the two ends. The CDR3 sequence is CASSYNGGGQPQHF. As DNA, the CDR3 is TGTGCCAGCAGTTATAATGGGGGAGGTCAGCCCCAGCATTTT.

The J gene is TRBJ2-7, the V gene TRBV12-2; the table's D call, TRBD1, has no DNA check behind it. TRBV12-2 is tagged as a pseudogene. The CDR3 has 15 residues. The CDR3 DNA follows: TGTGCAAGTCGTGGGACAGGCCAGTCGGACTACGAGCAGTACTTC. Protein product: CASRGTGQSDYEQYF.

There are a few counts of this clone. This same CDR3 is encoded by further DNA sequences in the sample. The chain joins TRBV6-5 to TRBJ1-2; TRBD1 matches 8 bases. Looked up from germline, CDR1 is MNHEY and CDR2 is SVGAGI. The CDR3 loop spans 13 amino acids. V dropped 2 bases and J dropped 8; count of bases not matched to a gene: 4. The CDR3 loop reads CASSYGQGRGYTF. The CDR3 bases are TGTGCCAGCAGTTACGGACAGGGTCGGGGCTACACCTTC.

The J gene is TRBJ1-1, the V gene TRBV28, with D perhaps matching TRBD1 (5 bases). V lost 2 bases and J lost 5, with 12 bases in between. The CDR3 spans 14 residues. Per germline, CDR1 MDHEN and CDR2 SYDVKM. CDR3 amino acids: CASSLLGEATEAFF. The CDR3 DNA reads TGTGCCAGCAGTTTACTGGGGGAGGCGACTGAAGCTTTCTTT.

Only a few counts were recorded for this clone. V and J are TRBV28 and TRBJ1-1; weak D call: TRBD1 (5 bases). This CDR3 is built from 13 residues. V was cut by 5 bases and J by 4 bases, with 11 bases left in between. The V gene's germline CDR1 is MDHEN and CDR2 SYDVKM. CDR3 amino acids: CASSHTGITEAFF. The CDR3 nucleotides read TGTGCCAGCAGTCACACAGGAATCACTGAAGCTTTCTTT.

The chain couples TRBV27 to TRBJ2-7; 11 bases agree with TRBD1. The CDR3 covers 15 residues. With V trimmed by 6 bases and J by 2 bases, 6 bases remained unmatched. In germline, CDR1 is MNHEY, CDR2 SMNVEV (reference sequence). The chain's CDR3 is CASSYSGQGAYEQYF. DNA of the CDR3: TGTGCCAGCAGCTACTCGGGACAGGGGGCCTACGAGCAGTACTTC.

The chain uses TRBV7-2 and TRBJ1-5; D remains unclear. CDR3 length: 13 residues. The germline V gene encodes CDR1 SGHTA and CDR2 FQGNSA. The V end lost 3 bases, the J end lost 8 bases, and 11 bases lay between the germline ends. The DNA for the CDR3 is TGTGCCAGCAGCTTCATGGGCGGGGAGCCCCAGCATTTT. Amino acids: CASSFMGGEPQHF. The entire variable domain, with the rest obtained from reference TRBV7-2 and TRBJ1-5, is as follows: GAGVSQSPSNKVTEKGKDVELRCDPISGHTALYWYRQSLGQGLEFLIYFQGNSAPDKSGLPSDRFSAERTGGSVSTLTIQRTQQEDSAVYLCASSFMGGEPQHFGDGTRLSIL.

The chain joins TRBV4-3 to TRBJ1-6; D gene uncertain. Deletions cut 0 bases from V and 0 bases from J, with 6 bases between. This CDR3 region has 16 residues. Germline V gene sequence: CDR1 LGHNA, CDR2 YSLEER. The CDR3 spells CASSQDLSSYNSPLHF. In DNA form, the CDR3 reads TGCGCCAGCAGCCAAGATCTAAGCTCCTATAATTCACCCCTCCACTTT.

The chain carries TRBV5-1 and TRBJ2-2, with 8 bases that match TRBD2. V shed 4 bases and J 1 base; nucleotides not matched to a gene: 6. From germline, CDR1 is SGHRS and CDR2 YFSETQ. The CDR3 has 16 amino acids. This CDR3 reads CASSPRLARNTGELFF. Written as DNA, the CDR3 is TGCGCCAGCAGCCCAAGACTAGCGAGGAACACCGGGGAGCTGTTTTTT. Supplemented by reference TRBV5-1 and TRBJ2-2, the full variable domain reads KAGVTQTPRYLIKTRGQQVTLSCSPISGHRSVSWYQQTPGQGLQFLFEYFSETQRNKGNFPGRFSGRQFSNSRSEMNVSTLELGDSALYLCASSPRLARNTGELFFGEGSRLTVL.

The chain employs TRBV6-5 and TRBJ1-1, with 9 bases aligning to TRBD1. The V and J ends lost 0 bases and 5 bases, in that order; junction bases with no gene match: 7. Germline CDR1 MNHEY, CDR2 SVGAGI. CDR3 length equals 16 residues. Here the CDR3 reads CASSYSLTGGRTEAFF. In nucleotides, the CDR3 is TGTGCCAGCAGTTACTCCCTGACAGGGGGGAGGACTGAAGCTTTCTTT.

This clone has more than one count but fewer than ten. The gene calls are TRBV29-1 and TRBJ1-4; D gene ambiguous. The germline V and J ends were trimmed by 4 bases and 0 bases, with 3 bases remaining between them. Germline CDR1 SQVTM, CDR2 ANQGSEA. This CDR3 spans 12 amino acids. CDR3 loop: CSVAATNEKLFF. In nucleotides, the CDR3 is TGCAGCGTTGCCGCAACTAATGAAAAACTGTTTTTT.

This rearrangement joins TRBV11-2 to TRBJ1-1; 7 positions agree with TRBD1. V lost 6 bases and J lost 0; bases outside the gene matches: 4. The CDR3 covers 14 residues. The germline CDR1 and CDR2 sequences are SGHAT and FQNNGV. The CDR3 here is CASRLTGLNTEAFF. For the CDR3, the DNA is TGTGCCAGCAGGTTGACAGGGCTGAACACTGAAGCTTTCTTT. Full variable domain (rest looked up from reference TRBV11-2 and TRBJ1-1): EAGVAQSPRYKIIEKRQSVAFWCNPISGHATLYWYQQILGQGPKLLIQFQNNGVVDDSQLPKDRFSAERLKGVDSTLKIQPAKLEDSAVYLCASRLTGLNTEAFFGQGTRLTVV.

Only a few counts were recorded for this clone. The same CDR3 is also encoded by other DNA sequences in this sample. The chain employs TRBV6-1 and TRBJ2-1; 7 bases fit TRBD2. Germline V gene lookup returns CDR1 MNHNS and CDR2 SASEGT. The J segment lost 4 bases and the V segment lost 0 bases, leaving 0 bases of the junction unmatched. The CDR3 loop spans 14 amino acids. CDR3 sequence (DNA): TGTGCCAGCAGTGAAGCGGGGGGGTACAATGAGCAGTTCTTC. Its protein product is CASSEAGGYNEQFF.

The rearrangement links TRBV9 to TRBJ1-2; weak D call: TRBD1 (5 bases). The ends were cut back, 4 bases at V and 6 bases at J, with 22 bases in the middle. CDR1 is SGDLS and CDR2 is YYNGEE in the germline V gene. CDR3 length: 16 residues. This CDR3 is CASSSPAGGAPHGYTF. The CDR3 DNA follows: TGTGCCAGCAGCTCCCCGGCGGGGGGTGCCCCCCATGGCTACACCTTC. Variable domain in full (rest from reference TRBV9 and TRBJ1-2): DSGVTQTPKHLITATGQRVTLRCSPRSGDLSVYWYQQSLDQGLQFLIQYYNGEERAKGNILERFSAQQFPDLHSELNLSSLELGDSALYFCASSSPAGGAPHGYTFGSGTRLTVV.

This clone occurred once. The gene calls are TRBV4-1 and TRBJ2-5; TRBD2 matches 7 bases. CDR3 size: 15 residues. Per germline, CDR1 MGHRA and CDR2 YSYEKL. V gave up 4 bases and J gave up 5 bases; unmatched junction bases: 10. The CDR3 here is CASSLGTGGLETQYF. The DNA of the CDR3 is TGCGCCAGCAGCCTGGGGACGGGAGGTCTGGAGACCCAGTACTTC.

J is TRBJ2-5 and V is TRBV6-6; TRBD2 is a possible D gene (5 bases). V shed 2 bases and J shed 6 bases, with 13 bases lying between them. The germline CDR1 and CDR2 sequences are MNHNY and SVGAGI (reference sequence). There are 14 residues in the CDR3. CDR3 sequence reads: CASSYAGREKTQYF. The CDR3 region has the DNA TGTGCCAGCAGTTACGCCGGTCGGGAAAAGACCCAGTACTTC.

This chain's CDR3 is CAISQGGNTEAFF. CDR3 nucleotide sequence: TGTGCCATCAGCCAGGGGGGGAACACTGAAGCTTTCTTT. The chain couples TRBV10-3 to TRBJ1-1, with 7 bases identical to TRBD1. The CDR3 is made up of 13 amino acids. Germline CDR1 and CDR2: ENHRY and SYGVKD. V dropped 6 bases and J dropped 1; count of bases not matched to a gene: 2.

The rearrangement joins TRBV7-9 to TRBJ1-5, with D unresolved. This CDR3 comprises 18 residues. CDR1 is SEHNR, CDR2 FQNEAQ, per germline (reference sequence). V was trimmed by 4 bases and J by 0 bases, leaving 19 bases between them. The CDR3 region is CASSSARPSDGSNQPQHF. The DNA of the CDR3 is TGTGCCAGCAGCTCCGCGAGGCCCAGCGACGGTAGCAATCAGCCCCAGCATTTT.

This rearrangement joins TRBV30 to TRBJ2-7, with no clear D. The CDR3 extends over 13 amino acids. Trimming pared 2 bases from V and 1 base from J, leaving 9 bases between. Germline V lookup: CDR1 GTSNPN, CDR2 SVGIG (reference sequence). CDR3 sequence (DNA): TGTGCCTGGAGTAGCCTACGTTCCTACGAGCAGTACTTC. Protein: CAWSSLRSYEQYF.

The chain employs TRBV5-1 and TRBJ2-3; 8 nucleotides match TRBD1. V trimming: 3 bases; J trimming: 2 bases; junction bases outside the gene matches: 5. The CDR3 has 15 amino acids. In germline, CDR1 is SGHRS, CDR2 YFSETQ. The CDR3 sequence: CASSYEQGATDTQYF. CDR3 DNA sequence: TGCGCCAGCAGCTACGAGCAGGGGGCCACAGATACGCAGTATTTT.

The rearrangement links TRBV2 to TRBJ1-1; 8 bases map to TRBD1. Germline trimming cut 11 bases from V and 3 bases from J; bases unmatched to any gene: 20. Germline CDR1 is SNHLY and CDR2 is FYNNEI. The CDR3 has 17 amino acids. The CDR3, as DNA: TGTGCCCCCATTGCCTCAGGGGGCGCGGTTTTGCACACTGAAGCTTTCTTT. Protein product: CAPIASGGAVLHTEAFF. Filled out from reference TRBV2 and TRBJ1-1, the complete variable domain reads EPEVTQTPSHQVTQMGQEVILRCVPISNHLYFYWYRQILGQKVEFLVSFYNNEISEKSEIFDDQFSVERPDGSNFTLKIRSTKLEDSAMYFCAPIASGGAVLHTEAFFGQGTRLTVV.

This rearrangement joins TRBV10-3 to TRBJ1-3, with 8 bases aligning to TRBD1. The CDR3 totals 18 residues. Unmatched junction bases numbered 11, after V lost 2 bases and J lost 2 bases. Germline CDR1 is ENHRY and CDR2 is SYGVKD. CDR3: CAISERFGQGSAGNTIYF. CDR3 nucleotides: TGTGCCATCAGTGAGAGATTCGGACAGGGCAGCGCTGGAAACACCATATATTTT.

The chain has TRBV27 and TRBJ1-1; 10 bases are a match to TRBD1. The CDR3 is made up of 15 amino acids. Germline loops: CDR1 MNHEY, CDR2 SMNVEV (reference sequence). J gave up 4 bases and V 5 bases, and 7 bases lay outside the gene matches. The DNA of the CDR3 is TGTGCCAGCAGTATTTATGGACAGGGGGGCACTGAAGCTTTCTTT. Protein: CASSIYGQGGTEAFF.

V gene TRBV5-6 combines with J gene TRBJ1-6, with 7 nucleotides matching TRBD1. There are 15 residues in the CDR3. CDR1 and CDR2 from the germline V gene are SGHDT and YYEEEE. The junction had 2 bases not matched to a gene; V was cut back by 0 bases and J by 5 bases. CDR3 nucleotides: TGTGCCAGCAGCTTGGCGACAGGGCATAATTCACCCCTCCACTTT. As protein: CASSLATGHNSPLHF.

This chain connects TRBV19 to TRBJ2-2; D is perhaps TRBD1 (5 bases). The germline gives CDR1 LNHDA, CDR2 SQIVND (reference sequence). The CDR3 runs to 16 residues. Trimming cost V 4 bases and J 0 bases, with 12 bases left between them. CDR3 sequence reads: CASSTLQGANTGELFF. The CDR3 coding sequence is TGTGCCAGTAGTACGCTTCAGGGCGCGAACACCGGGGAGCTGTTTTTT.

This clone was seen repeatedly, ten times or more. The CDR3 coding sequence is TGTGCCAGCAGGCTAGACAGGGGGTCCACAGATACGCAGTATTTT. This sequence encodes CASRLDRGSTDTQYF. The chain carries TRBV6-5 and TRBJ2-3, with 9 bases fitting TRBD1. The germline gives CDR1 MNHEY, CDR2 SVGAGI. This CDR3 comprises 15 residues. The ends lost 6 bases at V and 2 bases at J; junction bases unmatched: 6.

The rearrangement links TRBV11-2 to TRBJ2-7; no firm D call. The CDR3 has 13 amino acids. Germline-derived CDR1 and CDR2 are SGHAT and FQNNGV. V gave up 1 base and J gave up 3 bases, with 7 bases separating them. The CDR3 bases are TGTGCCAGCAGCTTAGGTGCCGGCTACGAGCAGTACTTC. Its protein product is CASSLGAGYEQYF.

This rearrangement joins TRBV27 to TRBJ2-7; D call uncertain. The CDR3 runs to 14 residues. CDR1 and CDR2 (germline): MNHEY, SMNVEV (reference sequence). The V gene lost 3 bases and the J gene lost 4 bases, with 13 bases spanning the gap. The CDR3 protein is CASSLTFLVYEQYF. The CDR3 DNA reads as TGTGCCAGCAGTTTGACCTTTCTAGTGTACGAGCAGTACTTC.

The rearrangement uses TRBV28 and TRBJ1-2; TRBD1 matches 8 bases. CDR1 is MDHEN, CDR2 SYDVKM, per germline. The CDR3 is made up of 16 amino acids. Unmatched junction bases numbered 5, after V lost 2 bases and J lost 0 bases. This chain's CDR3 is CASSLGTGQANYGYTF. The CDR3 DNA sequence: TGTGCCAGCAGTTTAGGGACAGGACAAGCTAACTATGGCTACACCTTC.

Note on this clone: A junction boundary mismatches the germline segment, possibly from a read error. The chain employs TRBV18 and TRBJ2-5, with D perhaps matching TRBD2 (7 bases). The CDR3 is 14 amino acids. The germline gives CDR1 KGHSH, CDR2 LQKENI. The CDR3 DNA follows: TGTGCCTCTGTAGGGGGGGCCGTCCGGGAGAGCCAGTACTTC. Its translation is CASVGGAVRESQYF. Based on the CDR3 plus reference TRBV18 and TRBJ2-5, the full variable domain is NAGVMQNPRHLVRRRGQEARLRCSPMKGHSHVYWYRQLPEEGLKFMVYLQKENIIDESGMPKERFSAEFPKEGPSILRIQQVVRGDSAAYFCASVGGAVRESQYFGPGTRLLVL.

This chain joins TRBV9 and TRBJ1-1; 8 bases fit TRBD1. Germline lookup yields CDR1 SGDLS and CDR2 YYNGEE. The CDR3 runs to 15 residues. The ends lost 0 bases at V and 3 bases at J; junction bases unmatched: 4. The CDR3 bases are TGTGCCAGCAGCGTAGGACAGGGGTCCTACACTGAAGCTTTCTTT. Translating it yields CASSVGQGSYTEAFF.

CDR3 nucleotide sequence: TGTGCCAGCAGTTACATCCAGGGGGCTTCTGATGAGCAGTTCTTC. Translated, it gives CASSYIQGASDEQFF. The chain joins TRBV6-6 to TRBJ2-1; TRBD1 aligns across 8 bases. J gave up 8 bases and V 2 bases, and 8 bases lay outside the gene matches. Germline V gene sequence: CDR1 MNHNY, CDR2 SVGAGI (reference sequence). This CDR3 has 15 amino acids.